These 26 T cell receptor beta chains originate from one sample sequenced in a study of shared clonotypes between healthy human individuals. Clones were read by immunoSEQ multiplex PCR, and TCRdb kept only the in-frame ones, dropping some. The table lists roughly 2.2 million clones, approximately 90% of them singletons. The sample taken for sequencing was naive CD4+ T cells from PBMCs. Subset reported: CD45RA+ positively selected. The receptors were sampled from a man aged 18 to 30 in good health. Some clones in this sample may be carry-over from other donors' samples.

In the case of this clone: Additional DNA sequences in this sample encode the identical CDR3. The V call is TRBV7-9, the J call TRBJ2-2; D unresolved. This CDR3 region has 15 residues. The V end was cut by 1 base, the J end by 2 bases, with 8 bases between. Germline CDR1 reads SEHNR; CDR2 reads FQNEAQ (reference sequence). The CDR3 sequence: CASSLVSANTGELFF. The CDR3, as DNA: TGTGCCAGCAGCTTAGTCTCGGCTAACACCGGGGAGCTGTTTTTT.

The rearrangement joins TRBV11-3 to TRBJ1-1; D gene ambiguous. Per germline, CDR1 SGHNT and CDR2 YENEEA. V was trimmed by 4 bases and J by 4 bases, leaving 13 bases between them. This CDR3 has 14 amino acids. In DNA form, the CDR3 reads TGTGCCAGCAGCTCTGGAAAGTCGGGCACTGAAGCTTTCTTT. Protein product: CASSSGKSGTEAFF.

V gene TRBV7-3 combines with J gene TRBJ2-1; 14 bases align to TRBD2. Germline lookup yields CDR1 SGHTA and CDR2 FQGTGA. CDR3 length: 15 residues. The V segment lost 4 bases and the J segment 7 bases; nucleotides outside the gene matches: 3. This chain's CDR3 is CASSSRTSGRNEQFF. The CDR3 DNA is TGTGCCAGCAGCTCTCGGACTAGCGGGAGGAATGAGCAGTTCTTC.

This clone was observed a single time. J is TRBJ1-1 and V is TRBV27, with D unclear. CDR1 is MNHEY, CDR2 SMNVEV, per germline (reference sequence). There are 15 residues in the CDR3. V lost 3 bases, J lost 0 bases, and 11 bases lay in between. CDR3 coding DNA: TGTGCCAGCAGTTTCCAGGCGCTTATGAACACTGAAGCTTTCTTT. The encoded protein is CASSFQALMNTEAFF.

This rearrangement joins TRBV5-6 to TRBJ1-4, with 10 bases fitting TRBD1. Germline CDR1 reads SGHDT; CDR2 reads YYEEEE. V lost 4 bases and J lost 5; bases outside the gene matches: 8. The CDR3 extends over 16 amino acids. CDR3 in DNA: TGTGCCAGCAGCCTGACAGGGGGCGGACTGAATGAAAAACTGTTTTTT. Its translation is CASSLTGGGLNEKLFF.

The chain uses TRBV4-3 and TRBJ2-2; 9 nucleotides agree with TRBD2. Germline V gene sequence: CDR1 LGHNA, CDR2 YSLEER. CDR3 length: 20 amino acids. Unmatched junction bases numbered 17, after V lost 3 bases and J lost 3 bases. In DNA form, the CDR3 reads TGCGCCAGCAGCCATAGCCCCGTTAGTAGGCTAGCGGGATACACCGGGGAGCTGTTTTTT. The encoded protein is CASSHSPVSRLAGYTGELFF.

A remark on this clone: At the DNA level, this CDR3 is encoded by other sequences in the same sample as well. The rearrangement uses TRBV7-2 and TRBJ2-5; 12 bases are a match to TRBD2. This CDR3 has 16 amino acids. Germline V gene data show CDR1 as SGHTA and CDR2 as FQGNSA. The ends lost 4 bases at V and 2 bases at J; junction bases unmatched: 5. DNA for the CDR3: TGTGCCAGCAGCTCGCCCGGACTAGCGGGACAAGAGACCCAGTACTTC. This encodes CASSSPGLAGQETQYF.

The V and J genes are TRBV27 and TRBJ2-5; no reliable D call. Trimming took off 5 bases at V and 5 bases at J, with 15 bases between the two ends. Germline CDR1 and CDR2: MNHEY and SMNVEV (reference sequence). The CDR3 runs to 14 residues. In DNA form, the CDR3 reads TGTGCCAGCAGTCTAAGAGGCCGGCCCGAGACCCAGTACTTC. This gives the protein CASSLRGRPETQYF.

CDR3 protein: CASSADLDEQYF. For the CDR3, the DNA is TGCGCCAGCAGTGCGGACCTCGACGAGCAGTACTTC. J is TRBJ2-7 and V is TRBV10-2; D uncertain. V was clipped by 4 bases and J by 5 bases, with 9 bases between them. This CDR3 contains 12 residues. CDR1 WSHSY and CDR2 SAAADI come from the germline V gene.

This chain uses TRBV9 with TRBJ1-4; no clear D. The germline gives CDR1 SGDLS, CDR2 YYNGEE. V was cut by 3 bases and J by 0 bases, with 6 bases left in between. The CDR3 contains 14 residues. DNA for the CDR3: TGTGCCAGCAGCGGAAGCGCAACTAATGAAAAACTGTTTTTT. Amino acid sequence: CASSGSATNEKLFF.

This chain links TRBV14 with TRBJ2-1, with 9 nucleotides matching TRBD2. CDR3 length equals 19 residues. Trimming cost V 3 bases and J 6 bases; bases outside gene matches: 18. Germline V gene sequence: CDR1 SGHDN, CDR2 FVKESK. In DNA, the CDR3 is TGTGCCAGCAGCCATAATCCAGCGGGAGGAAGCGGAGGATTCAATGAGCAGTTCTTC. Protein product: CASSHNPAGGSGGFNEQFF.

The chain recombines TRBV13 with TRBJ1-2; D not resolved. Germline CDR1 reads PRHDT; CDR2 reads FYEKMQ (reference sequence). V lost 5 bases and J lost 2, with 15 bases in between. This CDR3 has 15 residues. The CDR3 coding sequence is TGTGCCAGCAGCAACCGAGAGGGCAGAAACTATGGCTACACCTTC. Translated: CASSNREGRNYGYTF.

The J gene is TRBJ2-1, the V gene TRBV28, with TRBD2 identical over 7 bases. This CDR3 region has 13 residues. V was clipped by 8 bases and J by 6 bases; unmatched bases: 7. In germline, CDR1 is MDHEN, CDR2 SYDVKM. The CDR3 loop reads CASQLGGSNEQFF. In nucleotides, the CDR3 is TGTGCCAGCCAGCTAGGCGGGAGCAATGAGCAGTTCTTC. Complete variable domain (other parts from reference TRBV28 and TRBJ2-1): DVKVTQSSRYLVKRTGEKVFLECVQDMDHENMFWYRQDPGLGLRLIYFSYDVKMKEKGDIPEGYSVSREKKERFSLILESASTNQTSMYLCASQLGGSNEQFFGPGTRLTVL.

This clone was seen a single time. The chain uses TRBV27 and TRBJ1-2, with no clear D. CDR1 and CDR2 (germline): MNHEY, SMNVEV (reference sequence). Trimming removed 3 bases at V and 3 bases at J, with 8 bases between. The CDR3 spans 13 residues. For the CDR3, the DNA is TGTGCCAGCAGTTTGAGGGCGGACTATGGCTACACCTTC. It specifies CASSLRADYGYTF.

This chain links TRBV5-5 with TRBJ1-5; 7 positions match TRBD1. CDR1 is SGHKS and CDR2 is YYEKEE in the germline V gene (reference sequence). Trimming cost V 0 bases and J 6 bases; bases outside gene matches: 9. The CDR3 runs to 16 residues. CDR3 sequence reads: CASSLGIRGVVQPQHF. The CDR3 nucleotides are TGTGCCAGCAGCTTGGGGATCAGGGGGGTGGTTCAGCCCCAGCATTTT. The full variable domain, rest sourced from reference TRBV5-5 and TRBJ1-5, is DAGVTQSPTHLIKTRGQQVTLRCSPISGHKSVSWYQQVLGQGPQFIFQYYEKEERGRGNFPDRFSARQFPNYSSELNVNALLLGDSALYLCASSLGIRGVVQPQHFGDGTRLSIL.

The chain joins TRBV28 to TRBJ2-7; D may be TRBD2 (6 bases). CDR1 and CDR2 from the germline V gene are MDHEN and SYDVKM. CDR3 length: 17 amino acids. V was pared by 5 bases and J by 2 bases, with 22 bases between. CDR3 DNA: TGTGCCAGCAGTAAGGTCCCTCGGGGAGGAGAGACCTACGAGCAGTACTTC. It is translated as CASSKVPRGGETYEQYF.

This chain joins TRBV5-7 and TRBJ2-7; D is uncertain. TRBV5-7 is flagged as an ORF with uncertain function. Trimming left V 3 bases short and J 0 bases short, with 1 base between. The CDR3 contains 11 residues. The CDR3 DNA is TGTGCCAGCAGCTACTCCTACGAGCAGTACTTC. It is translated as CASSYSYEQYF.

The chain recombines TRBV27 with TRBJ2-1; weak D call: TRBD2 (6 bases). The germline V gene has CDR1 MNHEY and CDR2 SMNVEV (reference sequence). The CDR3 has 15 residues. V was shortened by 6 bases and J by 8 bases, with 20 bases between the two germline ends. The CDR3 here is CASSSGWAGSHEQFF. CDR3 nucleotides: TGTGCCAGCAGCTCTGGGTGGGCGGGGAGCCATGAGCAGTTCTTC.

This chain uses TRBV7-2 with TRBJ1-2; D is perhaps TRBD1 (6 bases). Trimming took 6 bases from V and 5 from J, leaving 16 bases between them. The germline gives CDR1 SGHTA, CDR2 FQGNSA. The CDR3 length is 14 residues. CDR3 amino acids: CASRLRGGPYGYTF. DNA for the CDR3: TGTGCCAGCAGACTTAGGGGGGGGCCTTATGGCTACACCTTC.

The chain combines TRBV2 with TRBJ2-3, with D maybe TRBD1 (6 bases). The CDR3 has 16 amino acids. Germline V gene sequence: CDR1 SNHLY, CDR2 FYNNEI. V was pared by 8 bases and J by 0 bases, with 18 bases between. CDR3 bases: TGTGCCAGCCGTGGCAGGACAGACAGAAGCACAGATACGCAGTATTTT. Translated, it gives CASRGRTDRSTDTQYF.

The chain links TRBV5-1 to TRBJ1-4; the D gene is possibly TRBD1 (6 bases). Per germline, CDR1 SGHRS and CDR2 YFSETQ. The CDR3 is 14 residues long. V lost 4 bases, J lost 8 bases, and 15 bases lay in between. The CDR3: CASSLEGHREKLFF. The CDR3, as DNA: TGCGCCAGCAGCCTTGAGGGACATAGAGAAAAACTGTTTTTT.

This clone is a singleton in its sample. The V gene is TRBV5-1, the J gene TRBJ2-7, with D possibly called TRBD1 or TRBD2 (5 bases each). Trimming removed 0 bases at V and 0 bases at J, with 13 bases between. The CDR3 consists of 16 residues. Looked up from germline, CDR1 is SGHRS and CDR2 is YFSETQ. This chain's CDR3 is CASSLGPGLSSYEQYF. The CDR3, as DNA: TGCGCCAGCAGCTTGGGGCCGGGGCTTAGCTCCTACGAGCAGTACTTC.

This chain links TRBV6-6 with TRBJ2-1; 7 bases align to TRBD2. The CDR3 consists of 15 residues. The junction had 11 bases not matched to a gene; V was cut back by 4 bases and J by 8 bases. The germline V gene encodes CDR1 MNHNY and CDR2 SVGAGI (reference sequence). The CDR3 DNA reads TGTGCCAGCAGTTTACCCGGGACTACCCGCGATGAGCAGTTCTTC. Translation: CASSLPGTTRDEQFF.

The chain employs TRBV7-3 and TRBJ1-4; D perhaps matches TRBD1 (6 bases). V gave up 2 bases and J gave up 5 bases, with 12 bases separating them. This CDR3 is 15 amino acids long. The germline V gene has CDR1 SGHTA and CDR2 FQGTGA. The CDR3 DNA reads TGTGCCAGCAGCTTAGGGGGGCGAGCGAATGAAAAACTGTTTTTT. Protein sequence: CASSLGGRANEKLFF.

The chain joins TRBV2 to TRBJ2-6; possible D gene TRBD1, 6 bases. Germline V gene sequence: CDR1 SNHLY, CDR2 FYNNEI. Deletions cut 6 bases from V and 4 bases from J, with 16 bases between. This CDR3 spans 16 amino acids. CDR3 protein: CASSAARQVGANVLTF. The CDR3 nucleotides are TGTGCCAGCAGCGCCGCCCGACAGGTCGGGGCCAACGTCCTGACTTTC.

As concerns this clone: With only one base between it and a far larger clone, this is likely a read error. This rearrangement joins TRBV30 to TRBJ1-3; D is uncertain. The germline gives CDR1 GTSNPN, CDR2 SVGIG (reference sequence). The CDR3 runs to 14 residues. Trimming removed 0 bases at V and 0 bases at J, with 6 bases between. CDR3 loop: CAWSVRFSGNTIYF. The CDR3 bases are TGTGCCTGGAGTGTAAGGTTCTCTGGAAACACCATATATTTT.